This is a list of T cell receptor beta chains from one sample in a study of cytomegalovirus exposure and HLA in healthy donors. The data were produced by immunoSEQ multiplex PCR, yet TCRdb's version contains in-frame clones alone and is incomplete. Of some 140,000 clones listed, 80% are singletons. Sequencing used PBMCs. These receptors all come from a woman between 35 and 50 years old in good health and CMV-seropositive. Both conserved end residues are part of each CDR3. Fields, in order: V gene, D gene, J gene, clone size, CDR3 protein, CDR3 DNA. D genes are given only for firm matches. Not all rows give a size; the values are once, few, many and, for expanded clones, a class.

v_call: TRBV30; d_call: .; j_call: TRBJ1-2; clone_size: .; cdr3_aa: CAWTPLWGYTF; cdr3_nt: TGTGCCTGGACCCCCCTATGGGGCTACACCTTC
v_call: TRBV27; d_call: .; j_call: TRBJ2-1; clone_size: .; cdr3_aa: CASGPLGGPYNEQFF; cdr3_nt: TGTGCCAGCGGTCCCCTAGGGGGACCCTACAATGAGCAGTTCTTC
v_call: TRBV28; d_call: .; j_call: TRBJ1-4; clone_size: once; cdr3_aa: CASRPPGGARKLFF; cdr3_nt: TGTGCCAGCAGGCCTCCGGGGGGGGCGCGTAAGCTGTTTTTT
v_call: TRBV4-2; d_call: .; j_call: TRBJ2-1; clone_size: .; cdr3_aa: CASSQDQEGYNEQFF; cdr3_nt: TGTGCCAGCAGCCAAGATCAGGAGGGGTACAATGAGCAGTTCTTC
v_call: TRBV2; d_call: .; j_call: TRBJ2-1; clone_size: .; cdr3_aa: CASNTRRDEQFF; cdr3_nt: TGTGCCAGCAACACGCGTCGGGATGAGCAGTTCTTC
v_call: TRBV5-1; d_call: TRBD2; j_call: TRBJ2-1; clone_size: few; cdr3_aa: CASSSLAGGNEQFF; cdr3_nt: TGCGCCAGCAGCTCTTTAGCGGGAGGCAATGAGCAGTTCTTC
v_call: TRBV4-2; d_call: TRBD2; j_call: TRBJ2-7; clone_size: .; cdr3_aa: CASSQQTSGGYEQYF; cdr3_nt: TGTGCCAGCAGCCAACAAACTAGCGGGGGCTACGAGCAGTACTTC
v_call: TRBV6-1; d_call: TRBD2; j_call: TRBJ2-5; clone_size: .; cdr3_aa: CASRNSGSAETQYF; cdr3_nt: TGTGCCAGCAGGAATAGCGGGAGTGCAGAGACCCAGTACTTC
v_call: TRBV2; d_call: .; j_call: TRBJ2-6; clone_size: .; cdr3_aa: CASSEAHRAGANVLTF; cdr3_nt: TGTGCCAGCAGTGAAGCCCACAGGGCTGGGGCCAACGTCCTGACTTTC
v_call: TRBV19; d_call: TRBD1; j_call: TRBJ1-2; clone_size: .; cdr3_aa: CASSGPQGAEGGYTF; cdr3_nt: TGTGCCAGTAGTGGACCACAGGGGGCAGAAGGTGGCTACACCTTC
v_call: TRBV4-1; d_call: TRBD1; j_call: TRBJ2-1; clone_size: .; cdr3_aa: CASSQEPFRGLGEQFF; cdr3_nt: TGCGCCAGCAGCCAAGAGCCCTTCAGGGGGCTAGGTGAGCAGTTCTTC
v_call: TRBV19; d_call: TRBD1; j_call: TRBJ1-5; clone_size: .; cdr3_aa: CASTSTGVNQPQHF; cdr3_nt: TGTGCCAGTACCTCAACAGGGGTTAATCAGCCCCAGCATTTT
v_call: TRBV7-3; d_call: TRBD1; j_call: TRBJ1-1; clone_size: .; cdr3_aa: CASSRGQPNTEAFF; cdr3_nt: TGTGCCAGCAGCCGGGGACAGCCGAACACTGAAGCTTTCTTT
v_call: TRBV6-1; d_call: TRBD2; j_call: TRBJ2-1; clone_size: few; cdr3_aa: CASKPGGRANEQFF; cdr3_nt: TGTGCCAGCAAACCCGGTGGGAGGGCCAATGAGCAGTTCTTC
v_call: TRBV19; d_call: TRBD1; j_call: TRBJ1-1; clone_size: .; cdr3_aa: CATTGGVYTEAFF; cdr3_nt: TGTGCCACAACAGGGGGCGTATACACTGAAGCTTTCTTT
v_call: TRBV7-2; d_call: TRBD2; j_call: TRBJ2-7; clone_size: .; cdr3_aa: CASSLGSLAGLNYEQYF; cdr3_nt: TGTGCCAGCAGCTTAGGTTCCCTAGCGGGTCTGAACTACGAGCAGTACTTC
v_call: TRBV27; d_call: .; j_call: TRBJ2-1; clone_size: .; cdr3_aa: CASSSEPSVGEQFF; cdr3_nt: TGTGCCAGCAGTTCCGAACCTAGCGTTGGTGAGCAGTTCTTC
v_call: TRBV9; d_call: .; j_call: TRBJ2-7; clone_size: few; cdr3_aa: CASSLREGSYEQYF; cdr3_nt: TGTGCCAGCAGCCTACGGGAAGGTTCCTACGAGCAGTACTTC
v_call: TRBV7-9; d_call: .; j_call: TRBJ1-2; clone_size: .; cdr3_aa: CASSLQEDGYTF; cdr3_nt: TGTGCCAGCAGTTTACAGGAAGATGGCTACACCTTC
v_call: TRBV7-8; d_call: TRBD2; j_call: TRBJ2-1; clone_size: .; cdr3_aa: CASSLVSSGSGLRSYNEQFF; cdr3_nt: TGTGCCAGCAGCTTAGTAAGTAGCGGGAGCGGACTTCGCTCCTACAATGAGCAGTTCTTC
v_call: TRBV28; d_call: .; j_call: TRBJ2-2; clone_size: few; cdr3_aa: CASSFSRANTGELFF; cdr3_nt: TGTGCCAGCAGTTTCAGCAGGGCGAACACCGGGGAGCTGTTTTTT
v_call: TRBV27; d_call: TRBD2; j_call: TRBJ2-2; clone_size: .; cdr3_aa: CASSPFPWTPGLAGGLGGELFF; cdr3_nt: TGTGCCAGCAGCCCCTTTCCATGGACACCGGGACTAGCGGGAGGGTTGGGCGGGGAGCTGTTTTTT
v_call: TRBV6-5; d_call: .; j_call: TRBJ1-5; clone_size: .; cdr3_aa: CASRLYSNQPQHF; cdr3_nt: TGTGCCAGCAGACTCTACAGCAATCAGCCCCAGCATTTT
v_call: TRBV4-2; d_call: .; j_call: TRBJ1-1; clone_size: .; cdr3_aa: CASSQDAIGVNTEAFF; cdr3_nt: TGTGCCAGCAGCCAAGATGCGATTGGAGTGAACACTGAAGCTTTCTTT
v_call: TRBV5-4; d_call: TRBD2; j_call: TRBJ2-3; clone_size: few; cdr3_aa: CASSPAGLGADTQYF; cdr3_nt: TGTGCCAGCAGCCCAGCGGGACTTGGTGCAGATACGCAGTATTTT
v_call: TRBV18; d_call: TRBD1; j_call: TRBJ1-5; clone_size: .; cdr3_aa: CASSEDRDQPQHF; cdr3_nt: TGTGCCAGCTCAGAAGACAGGGATCAGCCCCAGCATTTT
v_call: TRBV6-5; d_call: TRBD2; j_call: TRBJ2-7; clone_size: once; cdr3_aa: CASRPTSASSYEQYF; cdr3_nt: TGTGCCAGCAGACCGACTAGCGCCAGCTCCTACGAGCAGTACTTC
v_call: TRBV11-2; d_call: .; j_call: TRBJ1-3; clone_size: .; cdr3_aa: CASRPWEGTYSGNTIYF; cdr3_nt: TGTGCCAGCCGCCCGTGGGAGGGGACCTACTCTGGAAACACCATATATTTT
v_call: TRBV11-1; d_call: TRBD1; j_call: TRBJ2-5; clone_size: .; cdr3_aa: CASSLGTGGKETQYF; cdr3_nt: TGTGCCAGCAGCTTAGGGACAGGGGGAAAAGAGACCCAGTACTTC
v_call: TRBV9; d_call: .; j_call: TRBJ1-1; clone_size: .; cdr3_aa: CASSPRGAMKTEAFF; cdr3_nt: TGTGCCAGCAGCCCCCGCGGCGCTATGAAAACTGAAGCTTTCTTT
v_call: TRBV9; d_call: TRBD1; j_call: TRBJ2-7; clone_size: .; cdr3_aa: CASSPRDRSYEQYF; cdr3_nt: TGTGCCAGCAGCCCACGGGACAGGAGCTACGAGCAGTACTTC
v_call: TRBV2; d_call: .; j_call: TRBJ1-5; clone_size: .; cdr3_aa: CASRAGKGGSNQPQHF; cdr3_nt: TGTGCCAGCAGGGCAGGGAAAGGGGGAAGCAATCAGCCCCAGCATTTT
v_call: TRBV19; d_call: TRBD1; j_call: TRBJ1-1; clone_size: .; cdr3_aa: CASSIRGQGGTEAFF; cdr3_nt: TGTGCCAGTAGTATACGCGGACAGGGTGGAACTGAAGCTTTCTTT
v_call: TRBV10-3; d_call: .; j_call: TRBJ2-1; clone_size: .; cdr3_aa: CAISRGTYNEQFF; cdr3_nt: TGTGCCATCAGCCGGGGGACCTACAATGAGCAGTTCTTC
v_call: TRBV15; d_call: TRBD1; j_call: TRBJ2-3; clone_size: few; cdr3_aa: CATSRPRDRGLSTDTQYF; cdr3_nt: TGTGCCACCAGCAGACCCCGGGACAGGGGGCTTAGCACAGATACGCAGTATTTT
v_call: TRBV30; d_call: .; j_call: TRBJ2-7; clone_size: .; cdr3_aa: CAWNVGSGYEQYF; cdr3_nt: TGTGCCTGGAACGTAGGTAGCGGCTACGAGCAGTACTTC
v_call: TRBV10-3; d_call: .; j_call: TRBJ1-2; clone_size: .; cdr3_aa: CAISEEQGYYGYTF; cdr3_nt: TGTGCCATCAGTGAGGAACAGGGATACTATGGCTACACCTTC
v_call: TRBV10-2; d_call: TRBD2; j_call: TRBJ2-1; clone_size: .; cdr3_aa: CASSAWVGGTSGRNEQFF; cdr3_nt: TGCGCCAGCAGTGCGTGGGTTGGAGGGACTAGCGGGAGGAATGAGCAGTTCTTC
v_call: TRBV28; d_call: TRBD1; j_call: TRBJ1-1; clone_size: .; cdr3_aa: CASSTWTGKRDTEAFF; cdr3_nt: TGTGCCAGCAGTACTTGGACAGGGAAGAGGGACACTGAAGCTTTCTTT
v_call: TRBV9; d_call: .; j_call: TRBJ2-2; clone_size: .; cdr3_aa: CASSVVSAGSVGELFF; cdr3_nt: TGTGCCAGCAGCGTAGTATCGGCAGGTTCGGTCGGGGAGCTGTTTTTT
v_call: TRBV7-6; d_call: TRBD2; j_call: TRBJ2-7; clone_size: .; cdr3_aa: CASSLLAGVGEQYF; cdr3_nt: TGTGCCAGCAGCTTACTAGCGGGAGTAGGCGAGCAGTACTTC
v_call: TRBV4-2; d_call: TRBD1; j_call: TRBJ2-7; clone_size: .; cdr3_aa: CASSPDRGQFYEQYF; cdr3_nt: TGTGCCAGCAGCCCCGACAGGGGGCAATTCTACGAGCAGTACTTC
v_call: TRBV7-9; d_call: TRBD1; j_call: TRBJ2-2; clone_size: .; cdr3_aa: CASSWTGNTGELFF; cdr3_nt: TGTGCCAGCAGCTGGACAGGGAACACCGGGGAGCTGTTTTTT
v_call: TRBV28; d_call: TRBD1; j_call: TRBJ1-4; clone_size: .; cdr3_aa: CASSPGQRNEKLFF; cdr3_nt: TGTGCCAGCAGTCCGGGACAGAGGAATGAAAAACTGTTTTTT
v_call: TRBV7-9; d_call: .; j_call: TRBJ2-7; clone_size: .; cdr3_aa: CASSPGTGASYEQYF; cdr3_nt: TGTGCCAGCAGCCCAGGAACAGGCGCCTCCTACGAGCAGTACTTC
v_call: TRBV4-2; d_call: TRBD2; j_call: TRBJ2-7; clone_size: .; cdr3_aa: CASSQDGGRLRAYEQYF; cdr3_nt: TGTGCCAGCAGCCAAGATGGCGGGAGGCTACGGGCCTACGAGCAGTACTTC
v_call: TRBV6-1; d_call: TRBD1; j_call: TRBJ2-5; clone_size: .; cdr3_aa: CASSEAGGQGAETQYF; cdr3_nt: TGTGCCAGCAGTGAAGCGGGGGGACAGGGAGCCGAGACCCAGTACTTC